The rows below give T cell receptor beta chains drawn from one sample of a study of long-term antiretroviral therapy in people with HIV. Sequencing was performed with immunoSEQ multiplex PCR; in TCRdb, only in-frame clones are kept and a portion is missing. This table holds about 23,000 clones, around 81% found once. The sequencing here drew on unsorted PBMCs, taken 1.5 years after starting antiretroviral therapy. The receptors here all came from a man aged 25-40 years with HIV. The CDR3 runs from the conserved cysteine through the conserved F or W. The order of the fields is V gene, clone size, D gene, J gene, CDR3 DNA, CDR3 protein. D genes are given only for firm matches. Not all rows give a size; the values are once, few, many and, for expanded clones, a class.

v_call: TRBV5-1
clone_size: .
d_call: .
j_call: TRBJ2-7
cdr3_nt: TGCGCCAGCAGCCAGGACGGGTACTACGAGCAGTACTTC
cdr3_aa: CASSQDGYYEQYF

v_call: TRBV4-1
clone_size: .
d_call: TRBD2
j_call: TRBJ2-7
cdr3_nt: TGCGCCAGCAGCCAAATCCCGGGAGGGGCCTACGAGCAGTACTTC
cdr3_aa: CASSQIPGGAYEQYF

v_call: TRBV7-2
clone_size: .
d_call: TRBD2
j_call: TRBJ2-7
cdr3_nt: TGTGCCAGCAGCTTAGCGGGACTAGGGTCCTACGAGCAGTACTTC
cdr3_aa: CASSLAGLGSYEQYF

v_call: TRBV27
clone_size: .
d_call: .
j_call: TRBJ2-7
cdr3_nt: TGTGCCAGCAGTCCCCGACTAGATCCAACCCTGTCCTACGAGCAGTACTTC
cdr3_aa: CASSPRLDPTLSYEQYF

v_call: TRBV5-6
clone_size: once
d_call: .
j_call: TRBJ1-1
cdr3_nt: TGTGCCAGCAGCCCCGGAAGGGGGGGCATTGCTATGAACACTGAAGCTTTCTTT
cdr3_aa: CASSPGRGGIAMNTEAFF

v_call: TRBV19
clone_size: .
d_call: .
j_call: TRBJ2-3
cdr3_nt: TGTGCCAGTAGTTCCAGGGGGAGGACTCTAGCAACAGATACGCAGTATTTT
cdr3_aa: CASSSRGRTLATDTQYF

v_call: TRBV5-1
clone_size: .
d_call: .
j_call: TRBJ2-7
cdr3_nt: TGCGCCAGCAGCTTTTCAGGGACCTACGAGCAGTACTTC
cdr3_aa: CASSFSGTYEQYF

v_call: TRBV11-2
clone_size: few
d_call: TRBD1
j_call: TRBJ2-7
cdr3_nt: TGTGCCAGCAGCCTCATAGCCGGGACAGGGGCCTACGAGCAGTACTTC
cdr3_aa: CASSLIAGTGAYEQYF

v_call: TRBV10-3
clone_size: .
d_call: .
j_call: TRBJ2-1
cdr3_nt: TGTGCCATCAGGCGAGGGGATGAGCAGTTCTTC
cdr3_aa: CAIRRGDEQFF

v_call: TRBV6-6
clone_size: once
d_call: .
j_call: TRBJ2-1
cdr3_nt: TGTGCCAGCAGTCGATCTACAGCTTCCTACAATGAGCAGTTCTTC
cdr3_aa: CASSRSTASYNEQFF

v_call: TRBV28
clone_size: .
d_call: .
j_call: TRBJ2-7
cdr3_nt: TGTGCCAGCAGTTCACCCGACGGACGCTACGAGCAGTACTTC
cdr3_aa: CASSSPDGRYEQYF

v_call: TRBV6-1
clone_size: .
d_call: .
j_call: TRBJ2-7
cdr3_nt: TGTGCCACCAAAGATTCCCCCTACGAGCAGTACTTC
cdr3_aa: CATKDSPYEQYF

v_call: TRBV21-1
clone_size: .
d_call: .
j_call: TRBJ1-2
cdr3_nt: TGTGCCAGCAGCAAAGTGGGCCGAGGCAGGTTTTTGGATAACTATGGCTACACCTTC
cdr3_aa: CASSKVGRGRFLDNYGYTF

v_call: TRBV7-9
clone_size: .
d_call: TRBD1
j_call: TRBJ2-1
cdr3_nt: TGTGCCAGCAGCTTGGGACAGGGGGTCTCCTACAATGAGCAGTTCTTC
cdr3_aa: CASSLGQGVSYNEQFF

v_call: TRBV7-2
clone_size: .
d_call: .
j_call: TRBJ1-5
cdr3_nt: TGTGCCAGCAGCTTAGACCGGGACGACAATCAGCCCCAGCATTTT
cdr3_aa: CASSLDRDDNQPQHF

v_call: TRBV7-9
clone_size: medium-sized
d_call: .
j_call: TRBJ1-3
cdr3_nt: TGTGCCAGCAGGGGCCTCGGAAACACCATATATTTT
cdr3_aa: CASRGLGNTIYF

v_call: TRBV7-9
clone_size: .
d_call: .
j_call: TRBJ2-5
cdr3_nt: TGTGCCAGCAGTCCCCGGGTGCGGGAGACCCAGTACTTC
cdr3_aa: CASSPRVRETQYF

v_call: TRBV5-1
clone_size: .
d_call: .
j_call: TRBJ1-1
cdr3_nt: TGCGCCAGCAGCTTGGCCGCGACGAGGGGCACTGAAGCTTTCTTT
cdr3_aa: CASSLAATRGTEAFF

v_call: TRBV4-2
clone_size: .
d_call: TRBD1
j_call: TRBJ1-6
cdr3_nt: TGTGCCAGCAGCCAAGATCAAGGGGGCAGCTCACCCCTCCACTTT
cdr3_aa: CASSQDQGGSSPLHF

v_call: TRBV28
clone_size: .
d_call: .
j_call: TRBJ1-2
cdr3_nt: TGTGCCAGCAGTTTTAAAGGGCTATTCCGCTATGGCTACACCTTC
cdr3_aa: CASSFKGLFRYGYTF

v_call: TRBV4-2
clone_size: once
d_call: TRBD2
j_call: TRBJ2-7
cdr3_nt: TGTGCCAGCAGCCACACTAGCGGGGGAGCCTACGAGCAGTACTTC
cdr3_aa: CASSHTSGGAYEQYF

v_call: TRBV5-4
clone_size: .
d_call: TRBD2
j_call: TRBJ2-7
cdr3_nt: TGTGCCAGCAGCTTGGAAGCGGGAGGGGGGTACGAGCAGTACTTC
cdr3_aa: CASSLEAGGGYEQYF

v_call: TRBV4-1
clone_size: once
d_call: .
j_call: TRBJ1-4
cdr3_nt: TGCGCCAGCAGCCAAGCAGGAACAACTAATGAAAAACTGTTTTTT
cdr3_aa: CASSQAGTTNEKLFF

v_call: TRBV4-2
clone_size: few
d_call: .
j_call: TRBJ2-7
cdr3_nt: TGTGCCAGCAGCCAAGATTTCAAAAATTACGAGCAGTACTTC
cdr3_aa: CASSQDFKNYEQYF

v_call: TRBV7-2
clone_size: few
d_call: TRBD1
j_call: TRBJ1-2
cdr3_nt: TGTGCCAGCAGCTCCCGGACAGGGGTTCAATATGGCTACACCTTC
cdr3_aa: CASSSRTGVQYGYTF

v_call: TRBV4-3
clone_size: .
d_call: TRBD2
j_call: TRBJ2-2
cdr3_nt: TGCGCCAGCAGCCAGTCTAGCGGGGGCCCCCACACCGGGGAGCTGTTTTTT
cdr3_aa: CASSQSSGGPHTGELFF

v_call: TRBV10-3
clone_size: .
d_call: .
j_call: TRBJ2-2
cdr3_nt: TGTGCCATCCCAACGGGGGCATCGAACACCGGGGAGCTGTTTTTT
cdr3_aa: CAIPTGASNTGELFF

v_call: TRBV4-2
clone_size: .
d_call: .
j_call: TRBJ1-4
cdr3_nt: TGTGCCAGCAGCCAGACAGAGTACGCAACTAATGAAAAACTGTTTTTT
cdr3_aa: CASSQTEYATNEKLFF

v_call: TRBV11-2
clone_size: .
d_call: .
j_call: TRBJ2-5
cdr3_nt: TGTGCCAGCAGCTTAGATCCGGTAGGGGAGACCCAGTACTTC
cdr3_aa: CASSLDPVGETQYF

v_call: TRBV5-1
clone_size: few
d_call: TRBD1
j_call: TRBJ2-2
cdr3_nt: TGCGCCAGCAGTCCAGGGGGCGGGGACACCGGGGAGCTGTTTTTT
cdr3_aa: CASSPGGGDTGELFF

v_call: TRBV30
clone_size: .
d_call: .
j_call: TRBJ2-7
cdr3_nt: TGTGCCTTGCAGGAGCGTCCCTACGAGCAGTACTTC
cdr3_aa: CALQERPYEQYF

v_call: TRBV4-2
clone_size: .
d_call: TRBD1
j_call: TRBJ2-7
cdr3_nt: TGTGCCAGCAGCCAAGATGGGGTGCAGGGACAGGGACTGACCTACGAGCAGTACTTC
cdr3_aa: CASSQDGVQGQGLTYEQYF

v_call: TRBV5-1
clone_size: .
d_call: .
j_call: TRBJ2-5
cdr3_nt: TGCGCCAGCAGTCGCGGGACATCCAAAGAGACCCAGTACTTC
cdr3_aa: CASSRGTSKETQYF

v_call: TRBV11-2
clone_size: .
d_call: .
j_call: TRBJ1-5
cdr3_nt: TGTGCCAGCAGCTTAGTTGGGGGCAATCAGCCCCAGCATTTT
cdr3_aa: CASSLVGGNQPQHF

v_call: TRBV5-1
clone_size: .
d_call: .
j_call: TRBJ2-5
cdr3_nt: TGCGCCAGCAGCTCTTGGGGTACGACAGAGACCCAGTACTTC
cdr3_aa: CASSSWGTTETQYF

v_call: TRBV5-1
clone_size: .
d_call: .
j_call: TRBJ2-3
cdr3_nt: TGCGCCAGCAGCTTGGTTCGGTCTAGCACAGATACGCAGTATTTT
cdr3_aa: CASSLVRSSTDTQYF

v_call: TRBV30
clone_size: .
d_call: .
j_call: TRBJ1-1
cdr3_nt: TGTGCCTGGAGTGAAATAGGACGGCCCTTAGGAACTGAAGCTTTCTTT
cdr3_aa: CAWSEIGRPLGTEAFF

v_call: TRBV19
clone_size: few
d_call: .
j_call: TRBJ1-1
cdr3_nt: TGTGCCAGTAGTGCACGGGGATATGCGAACACTGAAGCTTTCTTT
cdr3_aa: CASSARGYANTEAFF

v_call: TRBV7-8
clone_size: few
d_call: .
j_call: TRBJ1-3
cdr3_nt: TGTGCCAGCAGCTTAGAGGGCTCCTCTGGAAACACCATATATTTT
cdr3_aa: CASSLEGSSGNTIYF

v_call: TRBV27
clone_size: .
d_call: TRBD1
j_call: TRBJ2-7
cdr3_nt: TGTGCCAGCAGTGCCGGGACAGGGGCCTACGAGCAGTACTTC
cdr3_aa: CASSAGTGAYEQYF

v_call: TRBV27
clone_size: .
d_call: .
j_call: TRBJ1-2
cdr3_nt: TGTGCCAGCAGTCCTATGACGATGCTCTATGGCTACACCTTC
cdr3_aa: CASSPMTMLYGYTF

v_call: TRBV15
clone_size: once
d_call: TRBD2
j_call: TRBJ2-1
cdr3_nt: TGTGCCACCAGCAGCAGGGCGGGAGGGTCCTACAATGAGCAGTTCTTC
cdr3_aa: CATSSRAGGSYNEQFF

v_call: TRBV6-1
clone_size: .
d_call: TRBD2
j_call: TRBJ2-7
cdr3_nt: TGTGCCAGCAGGCGGGAGGGCACCTACGAGCAGTACTTC
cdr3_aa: CASRREGTYEQYF